This TCR beta chain was captured by sequencing in a study of blood T cell repertoires in COVID-19. Using immunoSEQ multiplex PCR, the repertoire was profiled, and TCRdb retains in-frame clones only, with some absent. The sample lists approximately 270,000 clones; 70% to 90% were seen once. Sequences were obtained from PBMCs or T cells enriched from blood (not recorded which). This TCR was sampled from a woman aged 45-60 years who had recovered from COVID-19.

CDR3 in DNA: TGCGCCAGCAGTATTACAGGAAATAGCAATCAGCCCCAGCATTTT. This encodes CASSITGNSNQPQHF. The chain combines TRBV5-1 with TRBJ1-5, with D possibly being TRBD1 (5 bases). V shed 5 bases and J shed 0 bases, with 12 bases lying between them. Germline-derived CDR1 and CDR2 are SGHRS and YFSETQ. The CDR3 sequence is 15 residues long. The variable domain in full, completed from reference TRBV5-1 and TRBJ1-5, reads KAGVTQTPRYLIKTRGQQVTLSCSPISGHRSVSWYQQTPGQGLQFLFEYFSETQRNKGNFPGRFSGRQFSNSRSEMNVSTLELGDSALYLCASSITGNSNQPQHFGDGTRLSIL.